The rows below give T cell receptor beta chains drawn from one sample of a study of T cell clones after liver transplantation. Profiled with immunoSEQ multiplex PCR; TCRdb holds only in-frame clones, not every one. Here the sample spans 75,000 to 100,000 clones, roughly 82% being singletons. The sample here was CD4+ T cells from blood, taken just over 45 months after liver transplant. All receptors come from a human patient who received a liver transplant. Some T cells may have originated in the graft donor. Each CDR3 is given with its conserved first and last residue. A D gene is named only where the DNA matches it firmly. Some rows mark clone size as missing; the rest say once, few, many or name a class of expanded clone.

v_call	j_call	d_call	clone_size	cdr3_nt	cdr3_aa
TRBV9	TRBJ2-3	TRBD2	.	TGTGCCAGCAGCCCCATAGCGGGAGGGCGCACAGATACGCAGTATTTT	CASSPIAGGRTDTQYF
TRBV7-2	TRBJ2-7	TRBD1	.	TGTGCCAGCAGCTTGCGGGCAGGGGGCCTCTCCTACGAGCAGTACTTC	CASSLRAGGLSYEQYF
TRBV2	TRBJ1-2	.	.	TGTGCCAGCAGTCTTGGGACACAAGAACTGCGGGGCTACACCTTC	CASSLGTQELRGYTF
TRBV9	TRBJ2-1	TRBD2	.	TGTGCCAGCAGCGGGAAGACTCCGGGACTAGCGGGAGTGTTAAGGAATGAGCAGTTCTTC	CASSGKTPGLAGVLRNEQFF
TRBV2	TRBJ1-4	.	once	TGTGCCAGCAGTGAATTGGGCGTGGGGGTCTCGGGTGAAAAACTGTTTTTT	CASSELGVGVSGEKLFF
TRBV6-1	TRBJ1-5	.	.	TGTGCCAGCACCGATTCACCCGATCAGCCCCAGCATTTT	CASTDSPDQPQHF
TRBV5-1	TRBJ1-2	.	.	TGCGCCAGCAGCCCAGACCGGGGGAACTATGGCTACACCTTC	CASSPDRGNYGYTF
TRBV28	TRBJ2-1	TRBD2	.	TGTGCCAGCAGGGCTAGCGGCTCTTCCTACAATGAGCAGTTCTTC	CASRASGSSYNEQFF
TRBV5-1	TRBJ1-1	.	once	TGCGCCAGCAGTTTCGCCTTTCAGGGAAGGAGTATGAACACTGAAGCTTTCTTT	CASSFAFQGRSMNTEAFF
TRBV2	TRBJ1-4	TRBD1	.	TGTGCCAGCAGTGACTACAGGGGAGGTGAAAAACTGTTTTTT	CASSDYRGGEKLFF
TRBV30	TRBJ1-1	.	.	TGTGCCTGGAGTGTACGGTTCCAACCGCGACAGGTGATCTTT	CAWSVRFQPRQVIF
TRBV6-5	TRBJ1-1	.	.	TGTGCCAGCAGTTACGCCGGGGGCGGGGGCACTGAAGCTTTCTTT	CASSYAGGGGTEAFF
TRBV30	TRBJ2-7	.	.	TGTGCCTGGAGTGCTCTCTACGAGCAGTACTTC	CAWSALYEQYF
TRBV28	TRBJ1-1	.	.	TGTGCCAGCAGTTTACTACAGAACACTGAAGCTTTCTTT	CASSLLQNTEAFF
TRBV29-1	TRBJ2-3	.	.	TGCAGCGCAGCCGTTCGGGATGTGACAGATACGCAGTATTTT	CSAAVRDVTDTQYF
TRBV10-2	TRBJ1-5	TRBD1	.	TGCGCCAGCAGCCAGGACAGGCGAATTGGGCATTTT	CASSQDRRIGHF
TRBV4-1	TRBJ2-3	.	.	TGCGCCAGCAGCCAACCCAGCACAGATACGCAGTATTTT	CASSQPSTDTQYF
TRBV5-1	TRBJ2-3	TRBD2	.	TGCGCCAGCAGCTCGTCTCCGGGACTAGCGACAGATACGCAGTATTTT	CASSSSPGLATDTQYF
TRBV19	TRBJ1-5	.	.	TGTGCCAGTAGTATAGAGCTACGAAGGCCAGGTCAGCCCCAGCATTTT	CASSIELRRPGQPQHF
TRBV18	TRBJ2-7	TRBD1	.	TGTGCCAGCTCACCCGGGACAGACTCCTACGAGCAGTACTTC	CASSPGTDSYEQYF
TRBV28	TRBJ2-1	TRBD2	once	TGTGCCAGCAGTTCAGTTTCCCCCGGGACTAGCGGCAACAATGAGCAGTTCTTC	CASSSVSPGTSGNNEQFF
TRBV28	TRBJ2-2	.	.	TGTGCCACTCGGACAGACGCGAACACCGGGGAGCTGTTTTTT	CATRTDANTGELFF
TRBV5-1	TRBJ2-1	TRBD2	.	TGCGCCAGCAGCTTTAGCGGGAGCCCCTACAATGAGCAGTTCTTC	CASSFSGSPYNEQFF
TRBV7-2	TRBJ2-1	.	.	TGTGCCAGCAGCCCCTTAGATGAGCAGTTCTTC	CASSPLDEQFF
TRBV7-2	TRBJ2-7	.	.	TGTGCCAGCAGCTTAGAAGGATGGGGGCTCGAGCAGTACTTC	CASSLEGWGLEQYF
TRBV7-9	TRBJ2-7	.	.	TGTGCCAGCAGCTTAGGAGCAAGCCTTTCGAGCTACGAGCAGTACTTC	CASSLGASLSSYEQYF
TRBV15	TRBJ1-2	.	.	TGTGCCACCAGCAGAACTCCTACAGGGATTGACGGCTACACCTTC	CATSRTPTGIDGYTF
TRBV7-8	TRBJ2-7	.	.	TGTGCCAGCAGCCGCCAGGTGCCAAGTTACGAGCAGTACTTC	CASSRQVPSYEQYF
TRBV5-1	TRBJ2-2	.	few	TGCGCCAGCAGTCAGGACCCAAACACCGGGGAGCTGTTTTTT	CASSQDPNTGELFF
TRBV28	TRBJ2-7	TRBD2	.	TGTGCCAGCAGTTCCCCCGGGACTAGCGGCTACGAGCAGTACTTC	CASSSPGTSGYEQYF
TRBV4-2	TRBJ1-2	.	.	TGTGCCAGCAGCCAAGCCTCTTCAGGGAACTATGGCTACACCTTC	CASSQASSGNYGYTF
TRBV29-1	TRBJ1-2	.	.	TGCAGCGTTGGCTCTCCAATAGGGGGAGACTATGGCTACACCTTC	CSVGSPIGGDYGYTF
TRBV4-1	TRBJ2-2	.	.	TGCGCCAGCAGTAGGGGAGAGAACACCGGGGAGCTGTTTTTT	CASSRGENTGELFF
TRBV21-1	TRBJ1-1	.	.	TGTGCCAGCAGCAAAGACAGGGGGCCTGAAGCTTTCTTT	CASSKDRGPEAFF
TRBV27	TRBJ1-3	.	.	TGTGCCAGCAGTTTATGGGACCCGAGGTCCTCTGGAAACACCATATATTTT	CASSLWDPRSSGNTIYF
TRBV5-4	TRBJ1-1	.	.	TGTGCCAGCAGCTTCTTCGCTACGGGAGGCACTGAAGCTTTCTTT	CASSFFATGGTEAFF
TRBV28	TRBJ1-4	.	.	TGTGCCAGCAGTTTATGGCCCCGCGGGGCTACAACTAATGAAAAACTGTTTTTT	CASSLWPRGATTNEKLFF
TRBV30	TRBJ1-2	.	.	TGTGCCTGGAGTCCCTCAGGAGTTTCCCTCTATGGCTACACCTTC	CAWSPSGVSLYGYTF
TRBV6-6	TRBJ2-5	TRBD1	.	TGTGCCAGCAGCCGCCGGACAGGCCCCCAAGAGACCCAGTACTTC	CASSRRTGPQETQYF
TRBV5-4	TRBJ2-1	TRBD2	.	TGTGCCAGCAGACCAACTAGCGGGAGGACCAATGAGCAGTTCTTC	CASRPTSGRTNEQFF
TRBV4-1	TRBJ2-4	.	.	TGCGCCAGCAGCCAAGGAGGGTTCCTAGCCAAAAACATTCAGTACTTC	CASSQGGFLAKNIQYF
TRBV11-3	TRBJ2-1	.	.	TGTGCCAGCAGCTCAAACTTAGGACGAAACAATGAGCAGTTCTTC	CASSSNLGRNNEQFF
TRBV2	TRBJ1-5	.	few	TGTGCCAGCAGTGAAAATTATAGCAATCAGCCCCAGCATTTT	CASSENYSNQPQHF
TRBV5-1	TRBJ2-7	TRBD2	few	TGCGCCAGCAGCTTGGCCGGGCTAGCGGGCTACGAGCAGTACTTC	CASSLAGLAGYEQYF
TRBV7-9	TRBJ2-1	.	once	TGTGCCAGCAGCTCGCCCGATCAGGGGTTTCATGAGCAGTTCTTC	CASSSPDQGFHEQFF
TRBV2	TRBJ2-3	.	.	TGTGCCAGCAGCGGAGGGTTAGCGGCTAGCACAGATACGCAGTATTTT	CASSGGLAASTDTQYF
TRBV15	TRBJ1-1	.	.	TGTGCCACCAGCAGAGATTGGTCTTACGAAGCTTTCTTT	CATSRDWSYEAFF
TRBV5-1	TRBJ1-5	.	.	TGCGCCAGCAGCTTGGCAGGGAACAATCAGCCCCAGCATTTT	CASSLAGNNQPQHF
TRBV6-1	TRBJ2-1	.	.	TGTGCCAGCAGTGTTCAGACTGAGCTGGCCTACAATGAGCAGTTCTTC	CASSVQTELAYNEQFF
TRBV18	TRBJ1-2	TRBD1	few	TGTGCCAGCTCACCCCCCCATTCGGCAGGGGGCCCGACCTTC	CASSPPHSAGGPTF
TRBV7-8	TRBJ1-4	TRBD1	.	TGTGCCAGCAGCCTACAGGGGGCTGTAACTAATGAAAAACTGTTTTTT	CASSLQGAVTNEKLFF
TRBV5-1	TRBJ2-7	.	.	TGCGCCAGCAGCTTGGAAGGGGTTAGGGGGAACGAGCAGTACTTC	CASSLEGVRGNEQYF
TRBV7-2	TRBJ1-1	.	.	TGTGCCAGCAGCCAACAGGGAACCCTTGGAGCTTTCTTT	CASSQQGTLGAFF